The 29 T cell receptor beta chains in this list originate from one sample, sequenced in a study of control samples from healthy donors and cancer patients. Sequencing was performed with immunoSEQ multiplex PCR; in TCRdb, only in-frame clones are kept and a portion is missing. The table lists around 140,000 clones, about nine tenths of them singletons, with approximately 7.5% in the top ten. The specimen sequenced was PBMCs. These receptors were taken from a man in his fifties or sixties with head and neck cancer.

This clone has only one observation. The CDR3 DNA is TGCAGTGCTAGTCCTAGCGGGGGGGCCCAAGAGACCCAGTACTTC. As protein: CSASPSGGAQETQYF. This sequence joins TRBV20-1 and TRBJ2-5; TRBD2 matches at 12 bases. Germline values: CDR1 DFQATT, CDR2 SNEGSKA (reference sequence). With 3 bases clipped from V and 1 base from J, the junction kept 3 bases outside the gene matches. This CDR3 is 15 amino acids long.

The chain links TRBV2 to TRBJ2-3; TRBD2 is a possible D gene (5 bases). V lost 8 bases and J lost 2, with 14 bases in between. Germline values: CDR1 SNHLY, CDR2 FYNNEI. The CDR3 is 14 residues long. The CDR3 sequence: CASGTRGTTDTQYF. CDR3 bases: TGTGCCAGCGGCACCCGGGGTACCACAGATACGCAGTATTTT.

V usage is TRBV9 and J usage is TRBJ1-2, with 10 nucleotides matching TRBD1. The CDR3 covers 14 residues. Losses at the gene ends were 0 bases for V and 8 bases for J; bases not matched to a gene: 4. Germline V gene lookup returns CDR1 SGDLS and CDR2 YYNGEE. The CDR3 coding sequence is TGTGCCAGCAGCGTAGTCGGGACAGGGGAAGGCTACACCTTC. This gives the protein CASSVVGTGEGYTF.

The gene calls are TRBV11-3 and TRBJ2-1; TRBD2 aligns across 14 bases. V trimming: 5 bases; J trimming: 9 bases; junction bases outside the gene matches: 9. The CDR3 has 16 amino acids. In germline, CDR1 is SGHNT, CDR2 YENEEA. The CDR3 is CASSGQTSGRGREQFF. CDR3 nucleotide sequence: TGTGCCAGCAGCGGACAGACTAGCGGGAGGGGACGTGAGCAGTTCTTC.

The chain links TRBV5-1 to TRBJ1-6; D gene unclear. CDR1 and CDR2 from the germline V gene are SGHRS and YFSETQ. V was clipped by 4 bases and J by 9 bases, with 14 bases between them. The CDR3 runs 14 residues. The chain's CDR3 is CASSPTVNSSPLHF. Written as DNA, the CDR3 is TGCGCCAGCAGCCCAACGGTTAATAGTTCACCCCTCCACTTT.

The chain couples TRBV10-2 to TRBJ1-1, with unresolved D. CDR3 length equals 14 residues. The V end was cut by 2 bases, the J end by 10 bases, with 17 bases between. CDR1 WSHSY and CDR2 SAAADI come from the germline V gene. As DNA, the CDR3 is TGCGCCAGCAGTGAGCCCACACCCACCGGGAGAGCTTTCTTT. As protein: CASSEPTPTGRAFF.

This clone was recorded once. This sequence joins TRBV7-3 and TRBJ1-1; D is undetermined. Per germline, CDR1 SGHTA and CDR2 FQGTGA. This CDR3 region has 15 residues. Trimming cost V 3 bases and J 5 bases, with 16 bases left between them. The CDR3 coding sequence is TGTGCCAGCAGCTTCAGAGGAGGGAGGGCTACTGAAGCTTTCTTT. Translated, it gives CASSFRGGRATEAFF. Looking up the rest from reference TRBV7-3 and TRBJ1-1 gives the full variable domain: GAGVSQTPSNKVTEKGKYVELRCDPISGHTALYWYRQSLGQGPEFLIYFQGTGAADDSGLPNDRFFAVRPEGSVSTLKIQRTERGDSAVYLCASSFRGGRATEAFFGQGTRLTVV.

J is TRBJ2-1 and V is TRBV13, with 7 nucleotides matching TRBD1. This CDR3 comprises 15 residues. Germline V CDR1 and CDR2: PRHDT, FYEKMQ (reference sequence). With V trimmed by 2 bases and J by 5 bases, 6 bases remained unmatched. The chain's CDR3 is CASSLNRGLNNEQFF. CDR3 sequence (DNA): TGTGCCAGCAGCTTAAACAGGGGATTGAACAATGAGCAGTTCTTC.

The sample holds one count of this clone. The junction shows a germline mismatch at one end, possibly a read error. The chain recombines TRBV5-1 with TRBJ2-5; either TRBD1 or TRBD2 may supply D (6 bases each). This CDR3 spans 17 amino acids. Germline V gene lookup returns CDR1 SGHRS and CDR2 YFSETQ. CDR3 region: CASSATPGGPAIETQHF. For the CDR3, the DNA is TGCGCCAGCAGCGCAACCCCCGGGGGCCCAGCTATCGAGACCCAGCACTTC.

The rearrangement links TRBV13 to TRBJ2-1, with 9 nucleotides matching TRBD2. With V trimmed by 6 bases and J by 12 bases, 6 bases remained unmatched. Germline assignment: CDR1 PRHDT and CDR2 FYEKMQ (reference sequence). CDR3 size: 12 residues. The CDR3 here is CASSPSGRSQFF. CDR3 bases: TGTGCCAGCAGTCCAAGCGGGAGGTCGCAGTTCTTC.

V gene TRBV27 combines with J gene TRBJ2-5; D ambiguous. Trimming removed 1 base from V and 0 bases from J, with 9 bases in between. The CDR3 contains 15 residues. In germline, CDR1 is MNHEY, CDR2 SMNVEV (reference sequence). This CDR3 reads CASSLWGIDQETQYF. Written as DNA, the CDR3 is TGTGCCAGCAGTTTATGGGGAATAGACCAAGAGACCCAGTACTTC.

The rearrangement joins TRBV10-3 to TRBJ2-7, with TRBD2 matching over 11 bases. Germline values: CDR1 ENHRY, CDR2 SYGVKD. V lost 2 bases to trimming and J lost 4 bases; unmatched junction nucleotides: 10. The CDR3 has 17 residues. CDR3 loop: CAISEGGTSGARYEQYF. The CDR3 DNA follows: TGTGCCATCAGTGAGGGGGGGACTAGCGGAGCAAGGTACGAGCAGTACTTC.

This sequence joins TRBV7-9 and TRBJ2-7; 7 nucleotides line up with TRBD1. The trim removed 5 bases at V and 3 bases at J, leaving 1 base unmatched. Germline loops: CDR1 SEHNR, CDR2 FQNEAQ (reference sequence). The CDR3 extends over 12 amino acids. The chain's CDR3 is CASSGTDYEQYF. The CDR3 region has the DNA TGTGCCAGCAGCGGGACAGACTACGAGCAGTACTTC. The full variable domain, completed using reference TRBV7-9 and TRBJ2-7, is DTGVSQNPRHKITKRGQNVTFRCDPISEHNRLYWYRQTLGQGPEFLTYFQNEAQLEKSRLLSDRFSAERPKGSFSTLEIQRTEQGDSAMYLCASSGTDYEQYFGPGTRLTVT.

The V and J genes are TRBV6-5 and TRBJ1-2; the D is unclear. The CDR3 sequence is 13 residues long. Germline values: CDR1 MNHEY, CDR2 SVGAGI. Trimming took off 2 bases at V and 6 bases at J, with 10 bases between the two ends. DNA of the CDR3: TGTGCCAGCAGTTACGTCGGGCAGGATGGCTACACCTTC. It yields the protein CASSYVGQDGYTF.

This sequence joins TRBV29-1 and TRBJ2-1, with D possibly called TRBD1 or TRBD2 (5 bases each). Trimming shortened V by 8 bases and J by 6 bases, and 17 bases separated the two germline ends. The germline CDR1 and CDR2 sequences are SQVTM and ANQGSEA. The length of the CDR3 is 13 residues. The CDR3 nucleotides read TGCAGCTCCAGCCGGGACGTCTCCAATGAGCAGTTCTTC. It encodes CSSSRDVSNEQFF.

V is TRBV19 and J is TRBJ1-2; 7 nucleotides align to TRBD1. Germline lookup yields CDR1 LNHDA and CDR2 SQIVND (reference sequence). The length of the CDR3 is 14 residues. With 4 bases clipped from V and 8 bases from J, the junction kept 10 bases outside the gene matches. The CDR3 reads CASSKDRSLGGYTF. The CDR3 DNA follows: TGTGCCAGTAGTAAGGACAGGAGCTTGGGAGGCTACACCTTC.

The V call is TRBV6-6, the J call TRBJ2-3; 9 nucleotides match TRBD1. V was pared by 5 bases and J by 6 bases, with 0 bases of the junction left unmatched. Per the germline V gene, CDR1 is MNHNY and CDR2 is SVGAGI (reference sequence). CDR3 length equals 12 residues. The CDR3: CASSGQGDTQYF. The CDR3 region has the DNA TGTGCCAGCAGTGGACAGGGGGATACGCAGTATTTT.

Comment on this clone: Other DNA variants within this sample encode the same CDR3. The V call is TRBV5-1, the J call TRBJ2-3, with D possibly being TRBD1 (6 bases). The V and J ends lost 0 bases and 1 base respectively, with 9 bases between them. CDR3 length: 15 residues. From germline, CDR1 is SGHRS and CDR2 YFSETQ. The CDR3 DNA follows: TGCGCCAGCAGCTTGGGGGGGCGGGGCACAGATACGCAGTATTTT. This encodes CASSLGGRGTDTQYF. Full variable domain (rest looked up from reference TRBV5-1 and TRBJ2-3): KAGVTQTPRYLIKTRGQQVTLSCSPISGHRSVSWYQQTPGQGLQFLFEYFSETQRNKGNFPGRFSGRQFSNSRSEMNVSTLELGDSALYLCASSLGGRGTDTQYFGPGTRLTVL.

V and J are TRBV4-1 and TRBJ2-2; 7 nucleotides align to TRBD1. This CDR3 contains 14 residues. Trimming cost V 4 bases and J 7 bases; bases outside gene matches: 6. CDR1 MGHRA and CDR2 YSYEKL come from the germline V gene. CDR3 loop: CASSPYRGSGELFF. Written as DNA, the CDR3 is TGCGCCAGCAGCCCCTACAGGGGTAGCGGGGAGCTGTTTTTT.

The J gene is TRBJ1-5, the V gene TRBV7-9, with 7 nucleotides matching TRBD1. V gave up 5 bases and J gave up 2 bases; unmatched junction bases: 3. The CDR3 length is 14 residues. The germline V gene encodes CDR1 SEHNR and CDR2 FQNEAQ (reference sequence). The CDR3 region is CASSRGRGNQPQHF. CDR3 bases: TGTGCCAGCAGCAGGGGGCGGGGCAATCAGCCCCAGCATTTT.

The chain carries TRBV27 and TRBJ1-1; D gene unclear. V was shortened by 7 bases and J by 0 bases, with 15 bases between the two germline ends. Germline V gives CDR1 MNHEY, CDR2 SMNVEV (reference sequence). The CDR3 is made up of 15 amino acids. CDR3 nucleotide sequence: TGTGCCAGCACCCTTACACCCCGCATGAACACTGAAGCTTTCTTT. This sequence encodes CASTLTPRMNTEAFF.

The chain carries TRBV18 and TRBJ2-3; 9 positions match TRBD1. The CDR3 runs to 16 residues. Germline CDR1 and CDR2: KGHSH and LQKENI. The V segment lost 6 bases and the J segment 1 base; nucleotides outside the gene matches: 8. CDR3 loop: CASSLTGTGRTDTQYF. The CDR3 region has the DNA TGTGCCAGCTCCCTAACCGGGACAGGGCGCACAGATACGCAGTATTTT.

The chain has TRBV4-1 and TRBJ2-1; 7 nucleotides line up with TRBD2. This CDR3 spans 17 amino acids. Germline trimming cut 0 bases from V and 4 bases from J; bases unmatched to any gene: 9. The V gene's germline CDR1 is MGHRA and CDR2 YSYEKL. Here the CDR3 reads CASSQEGRGFYYNEQFF. The CDR3 region has the DNA TGCGCCAGCAGCCAAGAGGGGCGGGGGTTTTATTACAATGAGCAGTTCTTC.

The rearrangement links TRBV18 to TRBJ2-7; D might be TRBD2 (5 bases). The V end lost 4 bases, the J end lost 9 bases, and 10 bases lay between the germline ends. The CDR3 totals 11 residues. CDR1 is KGHSH, CDR2 LQKENI, per germline. The CDR3 coding sequence is TGTGCCAGCTCACGGGAGCAGCGGCAGTACTTC. Translating gives CASSREQRQYF. The whole variable domain, filled in from reference TRBV18 and TRBJ2-7, reads NAGVMQNPRHLVRRRGQEARLRCSPMKGHSHVYWYRQLPEEGLKFMVYLQKENIIDESGMPKERFSAEFPKEGPSILRIQQVVRGDSAAYFCASSREQRQYFGPGTRLTVT.

V gene TRBV18 combines with J gene TRBJ2-2; 10 nucleotides match TRBD2. Germline CDR1 KGHSH, CDR2 LQKENI. The CDR3 consists of 19 residues. J lost 1 base, V lost 3 bases, and 11 bases had no gene match. CDR3 in amino acids: CASSPFSSGRRGNTGELFF. The CDR3 coding sequence is TGTGCCAGCTCACCCTTTTCTAGCGGGAGAAGGGGGAACACCGGGGAGCTGTTTTTT.

V gene TRBV5-5 combines with J gene TRBJ2-2; 9 bases map to TRBD1. This CDR3 has 18 residues. The V segment lost 1 base and the J segment 5 bases; nucleotides outside the gene matches: 12. CDR1 is SGHKS and CDR2 is YYEKEE in the germline V gene (reference sequence). DNA of the CDR3: TGTGCCAGCAGCTTGACCTTCCGGGACAGGGTCGATACCGGGGAGCTGTTTTTT. It is translated as CASSLTFRDRVDTGELFF.

The V call is TRBV10-3, the J call TRBJ1-3; D may be TRBD1 (6 bases). This CDR3 has 15 residues. The V end lost 0 bases, the J end lost 4 bases, and 10 bases lay between the germline ends. The germline V gene has CDR1 ENHRY and CDR2 SYGVKD. CDR3 in DNA: TGTGCCATCAGTGAGTCGACTGGGGGCGGAAACACCATATATTTT. Protein: CAISESTGGGNTIYF.

The chain has TRBV28 and TRBJ2-5, with 8 bases that match TRBD1. The ends lost 10 bases at V and 5 bases at J; junction bases unmatched: 15. The CDR3 runs to 15 residues. CDR1 and CDR2 (germline): MDHEN, SYDVKM. The CDR3 loop is CAISTGETWGETQYF. The DNA for the CDR3 is TGTGCCATCTCGACAGGGGAAACTTGGGGGGAGACCCAGTACTTC.

The chain carries TRBV27 and TRBJ2-7, with a possible D match to TRBD1 (9 bases). V lost 4 bases to trimming and J lost 6 bases, with 34 bases between them. The CDR3 length is 20 residues. CDR1 is MNHEY and CDR2 is SMNVEV in the germline V gene (reference sequence). The CDR3 loop is CASSSLLTGGSGPTSGEQYF. Written as DNA, the CDR3 is TGTGCCAGCAGTTCCCTATTGACAGGGGGTTCGGGCCCAACTAGCGGCGAGCAGTACTTC.